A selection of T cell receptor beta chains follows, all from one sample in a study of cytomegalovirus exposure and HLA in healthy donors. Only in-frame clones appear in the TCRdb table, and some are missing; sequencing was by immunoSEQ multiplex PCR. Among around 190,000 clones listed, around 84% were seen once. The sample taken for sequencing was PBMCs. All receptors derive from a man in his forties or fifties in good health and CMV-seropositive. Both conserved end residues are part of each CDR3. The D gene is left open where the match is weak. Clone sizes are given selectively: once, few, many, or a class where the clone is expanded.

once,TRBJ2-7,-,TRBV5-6,TGTGCCAGCAGCTTTTCGGTATCGGAACACTACGAGCAGTACTTC,CASSFSVSEHYEQYF
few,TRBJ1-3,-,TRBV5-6,TGTGCCAGCAGCTTGCCAGGGAACTCTGGAAACACCATATATTTT,CASSLPGNSGNTIYF
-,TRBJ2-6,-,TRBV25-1,TGTGCCAGCAGTGAATTAGGGACTTCGAGCTCTGGGGCCAACGTCCTGACTTTC,CASSELGTSSSGANVLTF
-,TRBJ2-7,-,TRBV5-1,TGCGCCAGCAGCTTGGAGGCCAGGTACTCCTACGAGCAGTACTTC,CASSLEARYSYEQYF
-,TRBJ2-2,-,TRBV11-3,TGTGCCAGCAGCTTAACAGGGCCCACCGGGGAGCTGTTTTTT,CASSLTGPTGELFF
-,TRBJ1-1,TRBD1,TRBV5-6,TGTGCCAGCAGCAACAGGGGGCGCCTCACTGTTGGCACTGAAGCTTTCTTT,CASSNRGRLTVGTEAFF
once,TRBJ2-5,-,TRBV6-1,TGTGCCAGCACCAGCGTAGAAGAGACCCAGTACTTC,CASTSVEETQYF
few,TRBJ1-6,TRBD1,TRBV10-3,TGTGCCATCAGTGAGAATGACAGGGGGGGGTCACCCCTCCACTTT,CAISENDRGGSPLHF
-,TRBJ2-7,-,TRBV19,TGTGCCAGTAGGATTCGGGACACCTCCTACGAGCAGTACTTC,CASRIRDTSYEQYF
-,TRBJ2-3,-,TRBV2,TGTGCCAGCAGTGAATCTAGCCGGTACACAGATACGCAGTATTTT,CASSESSRYTDTQYF
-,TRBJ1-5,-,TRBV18,TGTGCCAGCTCACCAAGGGGTCAGGGCGGCAATCAGCCCCAGCATTTT,CASSPRGQGGNQPQHF
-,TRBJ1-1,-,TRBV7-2,TGTGCCAGCAGCTTAGGACATTTGAACACTGAAGCTTTCTTT,CASSLGHLNTEAFF
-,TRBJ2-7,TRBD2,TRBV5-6,TGTGCCAGCAGCTTGTCGCTAGCGGGAGGCGAGCAGTACTTC,CASSLSLAGGEQYF
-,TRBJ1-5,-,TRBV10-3,TGTGCCATCAGTGATGGGGCAAACCAGCCCCAGCATTTT,CAISDGANQPQHF
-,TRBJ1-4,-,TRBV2,TGTGCCAGGTCGGGGGTGGGTGAAAAACTGTTTTTT,CARSGVGEKLFF
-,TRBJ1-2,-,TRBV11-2,TGTGCCAGCAGCTTAGACCAGGCTTTATCCTATGGCTACACCTTC,CASSLDQALSYGYTF
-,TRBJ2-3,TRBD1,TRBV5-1,TGCGCCAGCAGCTTGGGCAGGACAGGGTATTCAGATACGCAGTATTTT,CASSLGRTGYSDTQYF
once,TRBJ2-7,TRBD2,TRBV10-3,TGTGCCATCAGTGCTGCGACTAGCGGGGGGGCCTCCTACGAGCAGTACTTC,CAISAATSGGASYEQYF
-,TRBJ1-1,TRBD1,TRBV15,TGTGCCACCAGCATAGGACAGGGATTGAACACTGAAGCTTTCTTT,CATSIGQGLNTEAFF
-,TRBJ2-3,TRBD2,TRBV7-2,TGTGCCAGCAGCTTATACCGCGGGGGGCACACAGATACGCAGTATTTT,CASSLYRGGHTDTQYF
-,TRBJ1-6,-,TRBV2,TGTGCCAGCAACCGGGACATAAATGCTTCACCCCTCCACTTT,CASNRDINASPLHF
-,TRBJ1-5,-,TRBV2,TGTGCCAGCAGTGCAGAGGAGGGAAGCAATCAGCCCCAGCATTTT,CASSAEEGSNQPQHF
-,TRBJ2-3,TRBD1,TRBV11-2,TGTGCCAGCAGCCTGGAGGGGGGCAGGGGGCGCCGGACAGATACGCAGTATTTT,CASSLEGGRGRRTDTQYF
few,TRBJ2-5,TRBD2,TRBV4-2,TGTGCCAGCAGCCAAGAAGTCAGCAGCGGGGAAGAGACCCAGTACTTC,CASSQEVSSGEETQYF
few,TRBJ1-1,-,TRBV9,TGTGCCAGCAGCGTAGCGCAGAGAGGAACTGAAGCTTTCTTT,CASSVAQRGTEAFF
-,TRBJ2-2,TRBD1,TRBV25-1,TGTGCCAGCAGACAGGGGTACACCGGGGAGCTGTTTTTT,CASRQGYTGELFF
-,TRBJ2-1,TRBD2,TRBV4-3,TGCGCCAGCAGCCAAGATTTTGCTAGCGGGAGGGAGGGCCCCTACAATGAGCAGTTCTTC,CASSQDFASGREGPYNEQFF
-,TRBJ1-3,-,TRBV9,TGTGCCAGCAGCGTAGGTGGAGACAGGTTCTCTGGAAACACCATATATTTT,CASSVGGDRFSGNTIYF
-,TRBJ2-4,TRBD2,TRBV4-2,TGTGCCAGCAGCCAAGATCAACCTAGCGGGGGGGCGGGGGCCAAAAACATTCAGTACTTC,CASSQDQPSGGAGAKNIQYF
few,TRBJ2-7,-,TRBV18,TGTGCCAGCTCACCACCAAGGGGAGGTGGGGCCTACGAGCAGTACTTC,CASSPPRGGGAYEQYF
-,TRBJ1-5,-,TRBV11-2,TGTGCCAGCAGCTTCCAGGGCAGGGTAGGTCAGCCCCAGCATTTT,CASSFQGRVGQPQHF
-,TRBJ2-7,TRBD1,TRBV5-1,TGCGCCAGCAGCTTGGTCCCAGGGGGCGAGCAGTACTTC,CASSLVPGGEQYF
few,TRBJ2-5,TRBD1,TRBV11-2,TGTGCCAGCAGCTTAGACAGGGGGCGAGAGACCCAGTACTTC,CASSLDRGRETQYF
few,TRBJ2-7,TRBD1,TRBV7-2,TGTGCCAGCAGCTTAGGGACAGGGGAGCAGTACTTC,CASSLGTGEQYF
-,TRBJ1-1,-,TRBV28,TGTGCCAGCAGCGGTGGGGGGGCGGGGAACACTGAAGCTTTCTTT,CASSGGGAGNTEAFF
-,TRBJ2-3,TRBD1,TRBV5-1,TGCGCCAGCAGCTTAGCCGGACAGGGAACAGATACGCAGTATTTT,CASSLAGQGTDTQYF
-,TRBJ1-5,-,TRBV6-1,TGTGCCAGCAGCACTGGACAGCCCGATCAGCCCCAGCATTTT,CASSTGQPDQPQHF
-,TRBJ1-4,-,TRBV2,TGTGCCAGCAGTGAAATGGGGCCTAGAGAAAAACTGTTTTTT,CASSEMGPREKLFF
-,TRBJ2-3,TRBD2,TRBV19,TGTGCCAGTAGTATAGGAGCGGGGGCGAATACGCAGTATTTT,CASSIGAGANTQYF
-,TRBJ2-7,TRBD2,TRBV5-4,TGTGCCAGCAGCAAAGGACTAGCGGGGGGGCACGAGCAGTACTTC,CASSKGLAGGHEQYF
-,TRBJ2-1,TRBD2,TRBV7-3,TGTGCCAGCAGCTTGGGGACTAGCGGGAGGGATGAGCAGTTCTTC,CASSLGTSGRDEQFF